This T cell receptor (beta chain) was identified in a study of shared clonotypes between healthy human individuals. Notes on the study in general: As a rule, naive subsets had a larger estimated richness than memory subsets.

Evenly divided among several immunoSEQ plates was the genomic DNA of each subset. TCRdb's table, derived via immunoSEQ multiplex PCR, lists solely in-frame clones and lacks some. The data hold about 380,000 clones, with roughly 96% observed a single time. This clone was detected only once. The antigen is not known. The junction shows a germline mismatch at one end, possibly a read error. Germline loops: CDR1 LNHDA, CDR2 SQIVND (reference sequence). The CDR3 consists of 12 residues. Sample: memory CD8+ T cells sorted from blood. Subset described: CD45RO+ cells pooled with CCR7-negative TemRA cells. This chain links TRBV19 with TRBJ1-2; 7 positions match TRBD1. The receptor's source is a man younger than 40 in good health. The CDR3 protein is CASTGAGGGYTF. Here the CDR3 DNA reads TGTGCGAGTACGGGTGCAGGGGGAGGCTACACCTTC.